This TCR beta chain came from a study of regulatory T cells in long-lasting Graves disease. Study-wide points: Newly diagnosed patients had higher TCR diversity than persistent Graves' patients did.

The time point: persistent/refractory GD, antithyroid drugs over 5 years with positive TRAb. PBMC-derived RNA was used for the TCR library. The CDR3 consists of 16 residues. The V gene lost 10 bases and the J gene lost 0 bases, with 21 bases spanning the gap. From germline, CDR1 is SNHLY and CDR2 FYNNEI. A single count supports this clonotype. Its target is unknown. Through Arm-PCR of CDR3 regions and iRepertoire HTBI primers, TCR beta libraries were built. TCRdb re-analysed the multiplex PCR reads in MiXCR, keeping a single row per CDR3 protein. Of about 430,000 distinct CDR3 sequences detected, 21% appear once; the ten largest clones hold about 13%.

The genes are TRBV2 and TRBJ2-5; TRBD1 or TRBD2 may be the D gene (6 bases each). The source was peripheral blood mononuclear cells (PBMCs), collected when the disease was refractory, from a patient treated with antithyroid drugs. The origin of this receptor is a female donor with Graves disease. CDR3 loop: CATRRGGSSYQETQYF. The CDR3 DNA reads as TGTGCCACGAGAAGAGGGGGGAGTTCGTACCAAGAGACCCAGTACTTC.